This T cell receptor beta chain was recorded in a study of cytomegalovirus exposure and HLA in healthy donors. Study-level results: According to an earlier analysis, most TCR beta V segments yielded productive rearrangements about 90% or about 30% of the time.

In the PCR, 60 Vbeta and 13 Jbeta primers were used. Libraries were prepared by immunoSEQ multiplex PCR; TCRdb keeps only in-frame clonotypes and omits some of them. Of approximately 160,000 clones in the sample, 84% were seen once. The CDR3 totals 16 residues. V was shortened by 2 bases and J by 1 base, with 15 bases between the two germline ends. In germline, CDR1 is MNHNS, CDR2 SASEGT. A remark on this clone: Its target is not known.

The rearrangement links TRBV6-1 to TRBJ2-7; weak D call: TRBD2 (5 bases). The receptor comes from a girl aged 5 to 17 in good health and CMV-seropositive. Sequences were obtained from PBMCs. CDR3 protein: CASSESGSGWSYEQYF. CDR3 sequence (DNA): TGTGCCAGCAGTGAATCTGGGTCGGGGTGGTCCTACGAGCAGTACTTC.